This TCR beta chain stems from a study of vaccination effects on CD4 cells after COVID-19 (dated by TCRdb to between 2022 and 2023). In terms of the full investigation: Post-vaccine samples across the study were collected a median of 72 days after the second dose, with a range of 14 to 241. The full study included some 10 COVID-19 convalescent patients and several SARS-CoV-2-naive healthy vaccine recipients. In the study, cultures from other donors were sequenced using the Oncomine TCR Beta short-read assay on an Illumina iSeq 100. The study compared SARS-CoV-2 spike-specific CD4+ TCR repertoires before and after mRNA vaccination in COVID-19 convalescent patients and infection-naive vaccine recipients.

Of note for this clone: No antigen is known for it. No much larger clonotype is one base removed from it; base qualities were not supplied.

Measured from the cysteine to the phenylalanine, the CDR3 is 13 residues long. The entry retains the CDR3 DNA only, 39 bases that are in frame from base 1. According to the germline V gene (reference sequence), CDR1 reads SGHAT and CDR2 reads FQDESV. Cut back by 3 bases and 2 bases, the V and J ends lie 7 bases apart. In the ViraFEST assay, PBMC were stimulated with viral peptide pools, and TCR sequencing was then used to find antigen-specific CD4+ T cell clonotypes based on their expansion. After approximately eleven days of culture, CD4+ T cells were isolated with the EasySep CD4+ T cell isolation kit. Each participant got two doses of an mRNA SARS-CoV-2 vaccine, either BNT162b2 or mRNA-1273. The absence of prior SARS-CoV-2 infection in healthy vaccine recipients was confirmed by negative nucleocapsid antibodies before and after vaccination. About 1.8 million PBMC per well were cultured with approximately 10 ug/ml peptides in IMDM containing around 5% human AB serum, approximately 10 IU/ml IL-2 and gentamicin. Half of the culture medium was replaced with fresh IL-2-containing medium on days 3 and 7. Unless noted otherwise, every peptide stimulation condition was grown in triplicate wells. Using Ficoll-Paque Plus gradient centrifugation, PBMC were separated from whole blood and then either used fresh or cryopreserved at -140C. The spike proteins of SARS-CoV-2 and of the common cold coronaviruses HCoV-NL63, HCoV-OC43 and HCoV-229E were spanned by overlapping peptide pools. The QIAamp micro DNA kit was used to extract genomic DNA from the cultured CD4+ T cells.

Results the study describes overall, beyond this receptor: At late post-vaccination timepoints, both infection-induced and vaccine-induced clones showed marked clonal contraction, consistent with waning T cell responses. Limitations of the study were the small number of convalescent patients and the absence of early post-infection timepoints. Among healthy vaccine recipients, nearly all vaccine-induced clones were SARS-CoV-2 mono-reactive, and only 1 of 255 was cross-reactive with common cold coronaviruses.

The library was built by means of the immunoSEQ multiplex PCR assay. DNA from the CD4+ T cells that had been cultured and isolated underwent TCR beta CDR3 sequencing. In the authors' own workflow: Non-productive TCR sequences were removed, reads were trimmed to the CDR3 region, and CDR3s of at least 7 amino acids were retained. The MANAFEST web app was used to identify antigen-specific clonotypes by comparing expansion in peptide wells with expansion in reference cultures. Positive clones required FDR<0.05 expansion versus reference and all other wells, odds ratio above 5, and frequency above 0.1% in two replicate wells. A clonotype was defined as cross-reactive if the clonotype was significantly expanded both in SARS-CoV-2 spike wells and in at least one common cold coronavirus spike condition. CDR3 similarity was assessed by Levenshtein distance using the stringdist R package, and unrooted trees were constructed with ape in R 3.6.1. In its TCRdb copy, this immuneACCESS table keeps in-frame sequences only and misses some clones. Where compared with another copy, unresolved V genes explain less than half of these, and the others have no known cause. Clone size and the V and J calls come from that table; the DNA yielded D and trimming. The sample data list over 80,000 clones, and around 77% of these were observed just once. The ten largest clonotypes hold 1.1% of the sample.

The clonotype comes from a human donor who received a COVID-19 vaccine. The rearrangement combines TRBV11-1 with TRBJ1-2; no D segment can be confidently identified. The source material was CD4+ T cells from PBMCs cultured with HCoV-OC43 spike peptides, sampled after COVID-19 vaccination. This sample's cell subset or site label indicates: HCoV-OC43 spike overlapping peptide pool stimulation. In nucleotide form, the sequence is TGTGCCAGCAGCTTCACGGGGAACTATGGCTACACCTTC. The encoded protein is CASSFTGNYGYTF.